This TCR beta chain was captured in a study of shared clonotypes between healthy human individuals. Overall study: Donors, aged 18 to 49, were a couple of women and three men. Study-wide points: Among the subsets, naive ones generally showed larger estimated richness than memory ones.

Comment on this clone: Its antigen is currently unknown.

Terminally differentiated effector memory CD45RA+ cells were excluded by CCR7 positive selection of CD45RO-negative cells. The V segment lost 5 bases and the J segment 2 bases; nucleotides outside the gene matches: 6. Germline CDR1 reads SGHVS; CDR2 reads FQNEAQ. The CDR3 contains 15 residues. Sequencing used immunoSEQ multiplex PCR; TCRdb keeps in-frame clones, though not all of them. Seen here are a few million clones, about 94% observed once, and the top ten hold more than 1.5%. The source is a man aged 18 to 30 in good health. Some clones in this sample may be carry-over from other donors' samples. Sequencing was carried out using naive CD8+ T cells from PBMCs. The rearrangement links TRBV7-8 to TRBJ1-3; 7 positions match TRBD1. The CDR3 DNA follows: TGTGCCAGCAGCCGCGACAGGGCGGCTGGAAACACCATATATTTT. Residues: CASSRDRAAGNTIYF.